This paragraph reports one TCR beta chain. The V and J ends lost 3 bases and 4 bases respectively, with 13 bases between them. The CDR3 is 15 residues long. Germline CDR1 reads MNHEY; CDR2 reads SVGAGI. CD8 cells classed as naive were CD45RO-negative and positively selected for CCR7, excluding terminally differentiated effector memory CD45RA+ cells. TCRdb's table, derived via immunoSEQ multiplex PCR, lists solely in-frame clones and lacks some. The repertoire holds more than 2 million clones, about 95% seen once, with 0.9% to 1.4% in the top ten. The data stem from a study of shared clonotypes between healthy human individuals.

This chain links TRBV6-5 with TRBJ2-1; D is perhaps TRBD1 or TRBD2 (5 bases each). The specimen sequenced was naive CD8+ T cells sorted from blood. This clonotype was obtained from a man aged 18 to 29 in good health. The chain's CDR3 is CASSYTEGRYNEQFF. DNA of the CDR3: TGTGCCAGCAGTTATACAGAGGGGCGGTACAATGAGCAGTTCTTC.